This T cell receptor (beta chain) derives from a study of blood T cell repertoires in COVID-19. Study summary: Italy, Spain and the United States were the sources of the convalescent and acute COVID-19 samples. In each case, the material was cDNA or gDNA derived from T cells, B-cell-depleted T cells, or PBMCs.

This clone was picked up many times. In the original analysis: Counts of nucleated cells, estimated from reference gene primer amplification, were obtained. Produced via immunoSEQ multiplex PCR; TCRdb's table is partial and in-frame only. V and J calls and clone size come straight from that table; D and trimming were deduced from the DNA. The repertoire has under 200,000 clones, 80% of them found once; the top ten carry around 6.9%. Germline CDR1 reads SGHRS; CDR2 reads YFSETQ. J lost 5 bases, V lost 4 bases, and 11 bases had no gene match. The CDR3 length is 16 residues. The chain uses TRBV5-1 and TRBJ2-1; TRBD2 agrees at 8 bases. This sequence was found in a man in his sixties with acute or convalescent COVID-19. Material: peripheral blood. CDR3 nucleotides: TGCGCCAGCAGCCGCCTCGGGCGGGAGGAAGACAATGAGCAGTTCTTC. Translation: CASSRLGREEDNEQFF.